The sequence of this T cell receptor beta chain was determined in a study of OX40 agonist ivuxolimab in advanced cancers. Regarding the study as a whole: CD8+ T cells showed, on average, more clonal expansion than CD4+ cells. Normalized expansion of T-cell clones was also low for some nonresponders.

About this clone: Its antigen is unidentified.

The method was immunoSEQ multiplex PCR; TCRdb's version includes in-frame clones alone and lacks a portion of them. The table includes about 53,000 clones, roughly 79% detected once. Germline V gives CDR1 MNHEY, CDR2 SVGAGI. The CDR3 length is 13 residues. V was cut by 0 bases and J by 7 bases, with 9 bases left in between. The TCR was taken from an adult with an advanced solid tumor such as melanoma, head and neck, liver or kidney cancer. The specimen comprised CD4+ or CD8+ T cells sorted from blood, sampled in a trial of the OX40 agonist ivuxolimab. The V and J genes are TRBV6-5 and TRBJ1-2; weak D call: TRBD1 (5 bases). This chain's CDR3 is CASSYSAQGGYTF. The DNA for the CDR3 is TGTGCCAGCAGTTACTCTGCGCAGGGTGGCTACACCTTC.